This T cell receptor beta chain was observed in a study of identical twins. TCRdb reanalysed the 5' RACE reads using MiXCR and keeps one entry per CDR3 protein. The sample consists of 470,000 or so distinct CDR3 sequences, 24% of them appearing once. V gave up 1 base and J gave up 2 bases, with 15 bases separating them. The CDR3 runs 16 residues. This same sample was also taken into another study, of T cells expressing NK-cell markers. That publication notes: It was sorted CD3+CD56-NKG2C+, CD3+CD56+NKG2C- and CD3+CD56+NKG2C+ T cells that provided the TCR beta repertoires. The CD3+CD56-NKG2C+ fraction of several donors was also led by these clonotypes.

The origin of this receptor is a woman aged 18 to 35 in good health. V usage is TRBV12-3 or TRBV12-4 and J usage is TRBJ2-7; D is tentatively TRBD1 or TRBD2 (5 bases each). Sequencing was carried out using CD4+ T cells sorted from blood. Written as DNA, the CDR3 is TGTGCCAGCAGTTTAGGGTCCGGGACCGTAACCTACGAGCAGTACTTC. It encodes CASSLGSGTVTYEQYF.